What follows are 22 T cell receptor beta chains derived from one specimen sequenced in a study of cytomegalovirus exposure and HLA in healthy donors. The primer mix had 60 Vbeta and 13 Jbeta primers. Some clones are missing from TCRdb's copy, which holds only in-frame ones; the method was immunoSEQ multiplex PCR. The repertoire has some 270,000 clones, 80% to 95% of them found once; the top ten carry around 1.7%. The sample consisted of PBMCs. These receptors were taken from a girl aged 2 to 10 in good health and CMV-seronegative.

The chain uses TRBV11-2 and TRBJ1-1; D is unresolved. CDR3 size: 15 residues. Per the germline V gene, CDR1 is SGHAT and CDR2 is FQNNGV. Deletions cut 1 base from V and 3 bases from J, with 12 bases between. The CDR3 loop is CASSLGRGEYTEAFF. The CDR3 coding sequence is TGTGCCAGCAGCTTAGGGCGGGGTGAGTACACTGAAGCTTTCTTT.

This chain joins TRBV13 and TRBJ2-1; TRBD2 matches at 13 bases. With V trimmed by 3 bases and J by 4 bases, 6 bases remained unmatched. The length of the CDR3 is 17 residues. CDR1 and CDR2 (germline): PRHDT, FYEKMQ (reference sequence). The CDR3 DNA is TGTGCCAGCAGCTTCGGACTAGCGGGAGAACGGTACAATGAGCAGTTCTTC. Its protein product is CASSFGLAGERYNEQFF.

This clone has a single count. The chain couples TRBV9 to TRBJ2-1; D is possibly TRBD2 (6 bases). V was cut by 5 bases and J by 0 bases, with 18 bases left in between. This CDR3 is 17 amino acids long. Germline V lookup: CDR1 SGDLS, CDR2 YYNGEE. In DNA, the CDR3 is TGTGCCAGCAGTCGTCTACTAGCCCCGAGCTCCTACAATGAGCAGTTCTTC. Translating it yields CASSRLLAPSSYNEQFF.

V and J are TRBV5-1 and TRBJ2-5; the match to TRBD2 covers 13 bases. CDR3 size: 16 residues. Losses at the gene ends were 3 bases for V and 5 bases for J; bases not matched to a gene: 7. CDR1 is SGHRS, CDR2 YFSETQ, per germline. For the CDR3, the DNA is TGCGCCAGCAGCTCAGGACTAGCGGGAGTGGGGGAGACCCAGTACTTC. It encodes CASSSGLAGVGETQYF.

The chain employs TRBV19 and TRBJ2-7; maybe TRBD2 (6 bases). Trimming removed 4 bases at V and 7 bases at J, with 17 bases between. CDR1 is LNHDA, CDR2 SQIVND, per germline (reference sequence). The CDR3 is made up of 14 amino acids. CDR3 loop: CASSTGEYVWEQYF. The CDR3 nucleotides read TGTGCCAGTAGTACGGGAGAATACGTGTGGGAGCAGTACTTC.

CDR3 DNA: TGTGCCAGCAGTTTCCCCCAGGGAAACTTTGCCTCCTACGAGCAGTACTTC. Its protein is CASSFPQGNFASYEQYF. This chain joins TRBV28 and TRBJ2-7; TRBD1 might be the D (5 bases). The CDR3 runs 17 residues. Trimming stripped 3 bases from V and 0 bases from J, with 18 bases between. Germline loops: CDR1 MDHEN, CDR2 SYDVKM.

The rearrangement links TRBV2 to TRBJ2-5; D possibly corresponds to TRBD2 (6 bases). Germline values: CDR1 SNHLY, CDR2 FYNNEI. The CDR3 is 14 amino acids. The V and J ends lost 6 bases and 5 bases respectively, with 16 bases between them. The DNA of the CDR3 is TGTGCCAGCAGCCCTGCTGCGGGAATGGAGACCCAGTACTTC. Translated: CASSPAAGMETQYF.

This clone was observed once. This chain links TRBV9 with TRBJ1-2, with TRBD1 identical over 11 bases. This CDR3 comprises 17 residues. Germline V CDR1 and CDR2: SGDLS, YYNGEE. Germline trimming cut 0 bases from V and 4 bases from J; bases unmatched to any gene: 8. CDR3 nucleotide sequence: TGTGCCAGCAGCGTAGGTCTTTGGACAGGGGGCGCCTATGGCTACACCTTC. This encodes CASSVGLWTGGAYGYTF.

The rearrangement links TRBV15 to TRBJ2-4; D uncertain. V was cut by 1 base and J by 2 bases, with 12 bases left in between. CDR1 LNHNV and CDR2 YYDKDF come from the germline V gene (reference sequence). This CDR3 comprises 16 residues. The CDR3 coding sequence is TGTGCCACCAGCAGAGGGGCCGATAAGACCAAAAACATTCAGTACTTC. It specifies CATSRGADKTKNIQYF.

This clone was observed a handful of times. The chain uses TRBV4-1 and TRBJ2-7, with 10 bases lining up with TRBD1. CDR1 and CDR2 (germline): MGHRA, YSYEKL. V lost 1 base to trimming and J lost 3 bases; unmatched junction nucleotides: 3. The CDR3 length is 15 residues. The CDR3 is CASSQARTGGYEQYF. DNA for the CDR3: TGCGCCAGCAGCCAAGCAAGGACAGGGGGCTACGAGCAGTACTTC.

J is TRBJ2-5 and V is TRBV5-6; 7 bases fit TRBD1. The CDR3 runs 15 residues. V shed 0 bases, J shed 5 bases, and the junction held 7 bases outside the gene matches. Looked up from germline, CDR1 is SGHDT and CDR2 is YYEEEE. The CDR3 DNA follows: TGTGCCAGCAGCTTGGAACAGGGGCTTGGGGAGACCCAGTACTTC. This encodes CASSLEQGLGETQYF.

The V gene is TRBV27, the J gene TRBJ1-2, with a possible D match to TRBD1 (6 bases). V lost 4 bases and J lost 4, with 13 bases in between. There are 14 residues in the CDR3. Germline lookup yields CDR1 MNHEY and CDR2 SMNVEV (reference sequence). The DNA of the CDR3 is TGTGCCAGCAGTTACGGACAGTTCCCCTATGGCTACACCTTC. This translates into CASSYGQFPYGYTF.

This rearrangement joins TRBV10-3 to TRBJ1-2; no clear D. Germline loops: CDR1 ENHRY, CDR2 SYGVKD. This CDR3 is 15 amino acids long. V shed 0 bases and J shed 4 bases, with 12 bases lying between them. The CDR3 DNA sequence: TGTGCCATCAGTGAGTCCGGGAGCCCGGGCTATGGCTACACCTTC. The encoded protein is CAISESGSPGYGYTF.

The J gene is TRBJ2-1, the V gene TRBV5-4, with unresolved D. Between the trimmed V and J ends, which lost 1 base and 4 bases, there was a span of 6 bases. Germline V lookup: CDR1 SGHNT, CDR2 YYREEE (reference sequence). The CDR3 loop spans 13 amino acids. The CDR3 protein is CASSLFRYNEQFF. Written as DNA, the CDR3 is TGTGCCAGCAGCTTGTTCCGGTACAATGAGCAGTTCTTC. Drawing the rest from reference TRBV5-4 and TRBJ2-1, the complete variable domain is ETGVTQSPTHLIKTRGQQVTLRCSSQSGHNTVSWYQQALGQGPQFIFQYYREEENGRGNFPPRFSGLQFPNYSSELNVNALELDDSALYLCASSLFRYNEQFFGPGTRLTVL.

The J gene is TRBJ1-2, the V gene TRBV5-4, with 7 nucleotides matching TRBD1. CDR1 and CDR2 (germline): SGHNT, YYREEE (reference sequence). V was clipped by 2 bases and J by 10 bases; unmatched bases: 8. This CDR3 is 13 amino acids long. CDR3 nucleotides: TGTGCCAGCAGCTTTGGAGGGGGCTACAACTACACCTTC. It yields the protein CASSFGGGYNYTF.

This chain uses TRBV9 with TRBJ2-2, with D perhaps matching TRBD2 (6 bases). Trimming took off 1 base at V and 2 bases at J, with 15 bases between the two ends. Germline V CDR1 and CDR2: SGDLS, YYNGEE. The CDR3 spans 17 residues. CDR3 loop: CASSVSPAGINTGELFF. The CDR3 DNA sequence: TGTGCCAGCAGCGTAAGTCCAGCGGGCATCAACACCGGGGAGCTGTTTTTT.

This clone came up once. The chain combines TRBV6-5 with TRBJ1-2; 8 nucleotides match TRBD1. The J segment lost 6 bases and the V segment lost 6 bases, leaving 6 bases of the junction unmatched. The CDR3 spans 13 residues. Germline V lookup: CDR1 MNHEY, CDR2 SVGAGI. As DNA, the CDR3 is TGTGCCAGCAGCCTACAGGGGGGTAATGGCTACACCTTC. This sequence encodes CASSLQGGNGYTF.

The sample holds one count of this clone. The genes are TRBV29-1 and TRBJ1-2, with TRBD1 identical over 8 bases. V lost 7 bases to trimming and J lost 7 bases; unmatched junction nucleotides: 14. This CDR3 is built from 14 residues. From germline, CDR1 is SQVTM and CDR2 ANQGSEA. CDR3 sequence reads: CSGEDRGVEGGYTF. CDR3 sequence (DNA): TGCAGCGGGGAAGACAGGGGAGTAGAAGGTGGCTACACCTTC.

The chain has TRBV5-4 and TRBJ2-7, with 15 bases identical to TRBD2. The CDR3 length is 16 residues. The junction had 8 bases not matched to a gene; V was cut back by 4 bases and J by 6 bases. Germline V gene data show CDR1 as SGHNT and CDR2 as YYREEE (reference sequence). The CDR3 reads CASSTGLAGGFGEQYF. The CDR3 nucleotides read TGTGCCAGCAGCACGGGACTAGCGGGGGGTTTCGGCGAGCAGTACTTC.

The CDR3, as DNA: TGTGCCAGCAGCCCAGTGGCAGATACGCAGTATTTT. It yields the protein CASSPVADTQYF. The chain employs TRBV7-9 and TRBJ2-3; D remains ambiguous. V lost 5 bases and J 4 bases, leaving 7 bases between the germline ends. CDR1 and CDR2 (germline): SEHNR, FQNEAQ (reference sequence). The CDR3 has 12 residues.

The chain has TRBV10-2 and TRBJ1-1; 11 nucleotides agree with TRBD1. CDR3 length: 13 residues. V lost 10 bases and J lost 4; bases outside the gene matches: 5. The germline CDR1 and CDR2 sequences are WSHSY and SAAADI. For the CDR3, the DNA is TGCGCCACCAAGGGGACAGGGGGCACTGAAGCTTTCTTT. Protein product: CATKGTGGTEAFF.

The chain employs TRBV28 and TRBJ2-1; D is perhaps TRBD2 (5 bases). Trimming shortened V by 10 bases and J by 9 bases, and 19 bases separated the two germline ends. CDR1 and CDR2 (germline): MDHEN, SYDVKM. The length of the CDR3 is 13 residues. CDR3 amino acids: CATLPDSSGEQFF. Written as DNA, the CDR3 is TGTGCCACCCTCCCGGACTCCTCTGGTGAGCAGTTCTTC. The full variable domain, its missing parts supplied by reference TRBV28 and TRBJ2-1, is DVKVTQSSRYLVKRTGEKVFLECVQDMDHENMFWYRQDPGLGLRLIYFSYDVKMKEKGDIPEGYSVSREKKERFSLILESASTNQTSMYLCATLPDSSGEQFFGPGTRLTVL.